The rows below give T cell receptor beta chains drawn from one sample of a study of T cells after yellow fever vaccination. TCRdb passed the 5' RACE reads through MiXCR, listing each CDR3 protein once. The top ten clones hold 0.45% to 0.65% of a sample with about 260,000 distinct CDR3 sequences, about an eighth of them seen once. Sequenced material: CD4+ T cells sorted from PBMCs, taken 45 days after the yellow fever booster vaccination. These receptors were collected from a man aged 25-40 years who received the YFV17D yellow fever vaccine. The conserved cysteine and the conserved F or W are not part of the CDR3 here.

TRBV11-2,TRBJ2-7,ASSSWVGSDYEQY
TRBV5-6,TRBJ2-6,ASSEGGRRANVLT
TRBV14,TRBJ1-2,ASSLAGYGYT
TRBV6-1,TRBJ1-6,ASSDTGVSPLH
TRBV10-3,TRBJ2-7,AILRTPLYEQY
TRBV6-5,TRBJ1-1,ASSRQGAYTEAF
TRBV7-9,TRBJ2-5,ASSLGGTSGRAVETQY
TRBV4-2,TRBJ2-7,ASSQDPLPYYEQY
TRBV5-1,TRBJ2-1,ASGLGQGGNEQF
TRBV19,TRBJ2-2,ASSIEAGGELF
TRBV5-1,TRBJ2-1,ASSRAERYNEQF
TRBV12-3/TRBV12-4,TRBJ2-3,ASSLRGGRVTDTQY
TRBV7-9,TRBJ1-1,ASSLGNRGEAF
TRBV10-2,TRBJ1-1,ASQRGMNTEAF
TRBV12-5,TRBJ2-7,ASGSSGSYEQY
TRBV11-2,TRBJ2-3,ASSYTKGTPRPTDTQY
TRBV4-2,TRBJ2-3,ASSQEPDRGRRDTQY
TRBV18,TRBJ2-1,ASSPRGGSRNEQF
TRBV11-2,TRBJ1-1,ASSFRGWANTEAF
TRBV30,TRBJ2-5,AWSPTEETQY
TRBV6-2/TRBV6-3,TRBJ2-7,ASRRTLSYEQY
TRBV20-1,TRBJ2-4,SGSGRSKNIQY
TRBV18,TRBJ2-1,ASSRDYGEQF
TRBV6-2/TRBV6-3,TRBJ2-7,ASNKAGGPNEQY
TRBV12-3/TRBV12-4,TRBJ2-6,ASSLGGWSASGANVLT
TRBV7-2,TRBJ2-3,ASSLFGGQTTTDTQY
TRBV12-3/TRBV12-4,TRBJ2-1,ASSYWDSQADEQF
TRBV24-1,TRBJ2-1,ATSPAAGGNEQF
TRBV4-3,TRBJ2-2,ASSQDRLPAAQLF
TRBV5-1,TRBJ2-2,ASSLELVSYTGELF
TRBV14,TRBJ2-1,ASSKAGLVINEQF